This T cell receptor beta chain was profiled in a study of beta chain features in type 1 diabetes. Reverse transcribing all isolated RNA meant expressed TCRB transcripts were sequenced. Data came from immunoSEQ multiplex PCR; TCRdb stores just in-frame clones and leaves some out. The sample includes about 340,000 clones, under 8.5% seen only once; the top ten take around 0.44%. This clone was seen more than once but under ten times. The TCR was taken from a young woman in good health. What was sequenced was central memory CD4+ T cells from blood.

The CDR3: CSVSRANNEQFF. The CDR3 nucleotides read TGCAGCGTCTCCAGGGCGAACAATGAGCAGTTCTTC. The chain combines TRBV29-1 with TRBJ2-1; tentatively, D is TRBD1 (5 bases). Germline CDR1 is SQVTM and CDR2 is ANQGSEA. The germline V and J ends were trimmed by 6 bases and 5 bases, with 11 bases remaining between them. The CDR3 extends over 12 amino acids.